One T cell receptor beta chain is described in this entry. In this sample, this clonotype turned up many times. No clone much larger than this one lies a single base away; base qualities are absent. The sample is drawn from a study of T cells after yellow fever vaccination (dated by TCRdb to the late 2010s). Study-level background: Staining for CD3, CD45RA, CCR7 and CD95 was used to sort memory subsets (EM, EMRA, CM and Tscm) on a BD FACS Aria III. The SMART-Seq v4 Ultra Low Input RNA kit was used to prepare libraries from fractions with low cell numbers. To follow T-cell clones before and after both primary and booster YFV17D yellow fever vaccination, bulk TCR alpha and beta repertoires underwent longitudinal sequencing. Two healthy male donors made up the cohort, one aged 18 to 30 years and the other aged 30 to 40 years. Blood was drawn at multiple timepoints before and after primary and secondary immunization, with bulk PBMC replicates and cell subsets isolated. Memory subsets were sorted on days 0, 15 and 45 and at 18 months following primary vaccination, and on days 0, 15 and 45 following the 30-year booster. The full study reports these points: On day 0, almost all vaccine-responding clonotypes were below detection in the sorted memory subsets. Most clones expanded after primary vaccination (around 97% of CD4 and around 89% of CD8) were re-detected after the booster, suggesting that broad memory maintenance occurred. A small share of clonotypes occurred in both CD4 and CD8 compartments, likely arising from convergent recombination. Only a couple of donors were included in the study, so the extent to which the findings can be generalized is limited. The secondary T-cell response was weaker than the primary response but faster, peaking on day 5 instead of day 15. FACS-sorted repertoires could contain abundant contaminating clonotypes from the bulk population, so computational filtering was required.

The CDR3, cysteine through phenylalanine, is 14 amino acids long. CDR3 DNA only is kept here, 42 bases in frame from base 1. Cut back by 3 bases and 0 bases, the V and J ends lie 12 bases apart. CDR1 and CDR2 were assigned from the germline V gene (reference sequence) as DFQATT and SNEGSKA. This specimen's treatment or condition label, interpreted: live attenuated yellow fever vaccine strain. PBMCs were isolated from peripheral blood using a standard Ficoll-Paque protocol. RNA from sorted memory subsets was extracted with the RNeasy Micro Kit. TCR cDNA was made using 5'RACE template switching, a step that added a universal primer site and unique molecular identifiers. cDNA synthesis was primed from both the TCR alpha and TCR beta constant segments. Libraries were amplified in two PCR steps, with sample barcodes and sequencing adapters added in the second step. Libraries were sequenced on Illumina HiSeq 2500 (2x100 bp) or NovaSeq (2x150 bp). In the original analysis: MIGEC was used to demultiplex reads and collapse the reads into UMI consensus sequences, and MiXCR was used for V(D)J alignment. Vaccine-responding clonotypes were defined with edgeR using replicate PBMC samples, requiring FDR below 0.01 and a log2 fold change above 5 up to day 15. CD4 or CD8 identity was assigned to each bulk clonotype according to whether the clonotype was present at higher abundance in the sequenced CD4 repertoire or the sequenced CD8 repertoire. To estimate the distribution of each clone across memory phenotypes, clonotype frequencies in memory subsets were weighted by FACS-sorted cell numbers. TCRdb reprocessed the public reads (quality trimming at Q25 with fastp, clone calling with MiXCR) and kept in-frame beta chains. Merged by CDR3 protein, the rows form single entries marked with the most common genes and DNA. These V and J calls derive from TCRdb rather than the authors' analysis. The sample records roughly 32,000 distinct CDR3 sequences, 6% to 8.5% of which are singletons. The leading ten clones occupy approximately 23% of the sample.

This specimen consisted of PBMCs, either bulk or a sorted T-cell subset (CD4+, CD8+, memory, or dextramer-sorted; not recorded which), obtained on the day of the first yellow fever vaccination. The TCR was taken from a man between 18 and 35 years old who received the YFV17D yellow fever vaccine. The chain employs TRBV20-1 and TRBJ2-7; the D gene is perhaps TRBD1, from 7 matching bases. For the CDR3, the sequence is CSARRDSDSYEQYF. DNA sequence: TGCAGTGCTAGGCGGGACAGTGACTCCTACGAGCAGTACTTC.